Following are 22 T cell receptor beta chains from one sample sequenced in a study of technical replicates of blood from a handful of donors. Sequencing was performed with immunoSEQ multiplex PCR; in TCRdb, only in-frame clones are kept and a portion is missing. The data hold 75,000 to 90,000 clones, with approximately 95% observed a single time. The sequenced material came from T cells isolated from PBMCs. All receptors come from a human donor in good health.

The chain combines TRBV28 with TRBJ2-7, with TRBD1 as a possible D gene (6 bases). Germline V lookup: CDR1 MDHEN, CDR2 SYDVKM. CDR3 length equals 15 residues. Deletions cut 6 bases from V and 0 bases from J, with 15 bases between. CDR3 nucleotides: TGTGCCAGCAGCCCTTGGACAGACAGCTCCTACGAGCAGTACTTC. The encoded protein is CASSPWTDSSYEQYF.

V usage is TRBV19 and J usage is TRBJ2-1; 7 bases agree with TRBD2. Germline loops: CDR1 LNHDA, CDR2 SQIVND (reference sequence). V lost 9 bases to trimming and J lost 0 bases; unmatched junction nucleotides: 8. CDR3 length: 15 residues. The CDR3 protein is CASEGTISSYNEQFF. For the CDR3, the DNA is TGTGCCAGCGAAGGGACTATCAGCTCCTACAATGAGCAGTTCTTC.

A remark on this clone: Sequence at one end of the junction differs from germline and may be a read error. The V call is TRBV11-3, the J call TRBJ2-2; D is ambiguous. Germline V gene data show CDR1 as SGHNT and CDR2 as YENEEA. CDR3 length equals 13 residues. The DNA of the CDR3 is TGTGCCAGCACCTTATTTTGGAGCGGGGAGCTGTTTTTT. This encodes CASTLFWSGELFF.

The sample holds a few counts of this clone. The chain employs TRBV30 and TRBJ1-2; no reliable D call. This CDR3 comprises 13 residues. Germline V gene sequence: CDR1 GTSNPN, CDR2 SVGIG (reference sequence). CDR3: CAYGAEDHYGYTF. For the CDR3, the DNA is TGTGCGTATGGAGCTGAAGACCACTATGGCTACACCTTC. The complete variable domain, with remaining parts taken from reference TRBV30 and TRBJ1-2, reads SQTIHQWPATLVQPVGSPLSLECTVEGTSNPNLYWYRQAAGRGLQLLFYSVGIGQISSEVPQNLSASRPQDRQFILSSKKLLLSDSGFYLCAYGAEDHYGYTFGSGTRLTVV.

This clone was counted between two and nine times. The V call is TRBV19, the J call TRBJ1-1, with D possibly being TRBD1 (6 bases). This CDR3 region has 14 residues. Germline V gene lookup returns CDR1 LNHDA and CDR2 SQIVND (reference sequence). The V gene lost 7 bases and the J gene lost 1 base, with 13 bases spanning the gap. The DNA of the CDR3 is TGTGCCAGTAACTTGGGGGGGGCGAACACTGAAGCTTTCTTT. Its protein product is CASNLGGANTEAFF.

The V call is TRBV4-3, the J call TRBJ2-7, with 10 bases identical to TRBD2. The CDR3 has 13 amino acids. V trimming: 4 bases; J trimming: 5 bases; junction bases outside the gene matches: 2. CDR1 is LGHNA and CDR2 is YSLEER in the germline V gene. The CDR3 loop reads CASSLGLANEQYF. CDR3 sequence (DNA): TGCGCCAGCAGCCTGGGACTAGCGAACGAGCAGTACTTC.

This chain joins TRBV6-5 and TRBJ2-7; a possible D gene is TRBD1 (5 bases). CDR1 and CDR2 from the germline V gene are MNHEY and SVGAGI. The CDR3 runs 15 residues. V was cut by 6 bases and J by 1 base, with 16 bases left in between. CDR3 coding DNA: TGTGCCAGCAGAAAGGACATAGATAGGTCCTACGAGCAGTACTTC. Protein product: CASRKDIDRSYEQYF.

The rearrangement links TRBV9 to TRBJ2-1; TRBD2 is a possible D gene (5 bases). V gave up 0 bases and J gave up 10 bases, with 17 bases separating them. CDR3 length equals 15 residues. Germline lookup yields CDR1 SGDLS and CDR2 YYNGEE. The CDR3 loop is CASSVAWRTPGEQFF. CDR3 DNA: TGTGCCAGCAGCGTAGCCTGGCGGACCCCGGGGGAGCAGTTCTTC.

A single count supports this clone. The chain recombines TRBV6-1 with TRBJ2-7, with a possible D match to TRBD1 (5 bases). Trimming took 6 bases from V and 0 from J, leaving 9 bases between them. Germline V CDR1 and CDR2: MNHNS, SASEGT. This CDR3 comprises 13 residues. CDR3 in amino acids: CASRVTDSYEQYF. Written as DNA, the CDR3 is TGTGCCAGCAGGGTGACAGACTCCTACGAGCAGTACTTC.

The V gene is TRBV19, the J gene TRBJ2-3; 10 bases line up with TRBD2. V dropped 9 bases and J dropped 2; count of bases not matched to a gene: 5. CDR3 length: 14 amino acids. Germline CDR1 and CDR2: LNHDA and SQIVND (reference sequence). The CDR3 region has the DNA TGTGCCAGCCGGACTAGCGGTTACACAGATACGCAGTATTTT. Residues: CASRTSGYTDTQYF.

This chain uses TRBV28 with TRBJ2-5; tentatively, D is TRBD2 (6 bases). Trimming took off 6 bases at V and 4 bases at J, with 24 bases between the two ends. The CDR3 is 17 amino acids. Per germline, CDR1 MDHEN and CDR2 SYDVKM. The CDR3 DNA sequence: TGTGCCAGCAGAGAACATCTCGGAGGGGTGGGAGCAGAGACCCAGTACTTC. This translates into CASREHLGGVGAETQYF.

A note on this clone: The sample contains more than one DNA sequence encoding this CDR3. The chain employs TRBV6-5 and TRBJ1-1; D remains unclear. The CDR3 has 12 amino acids. Trimming stripped 4 bases from V and 3 bases from J, with 6 bases between. Germline-derived CDR1 and CDR2 are MNHEY and SVGAGI. The CDR3 DNA reads as TGTGCCAGCAGTTCCCTTTACACTGAAGCTTTCTTT. It translates to CASSSLYTEAFF.

This chain links TRBV5-1 with TRBJ1-1; D not certain. The CDR3 consists of 14 residues. V lost 2 bases, J lost 1 base, and 9 bases lay in between. Germline V gene sequence: CDR1 SGHRS, CDR2 YFSETQ. In nucleotides, the CDR3 is TGCGCCAGCAGCTTATTACAGCAGAACACTGAAGCTTTCTTT. Its translation is CASSLLQQNTEAFF.

The chain combines TRBV20-1 with TRBJ2-5; D gene uncertain. The CDR3 is made up of 11 amino acids. CDR1 is DFQATT, CDR2 SNEGSKA, per germline (reference sequence). Trimming stripped 7 bases from V and 2 bases from J, with 8 bases between. In DNA, the CDR3 is TGCAGTGAAGTACTACAAGAGACCCAGTACTTC. Translation: CSEVLQETQYF.

Here the CDR3 reads CASARLGEQYF. The CDR3 DNA reads as TGTGCCAGCGCACGACTTGGCGAGCAGTACTTC. This sequence joins TRBV6-6 and TRBJ2-7, with no clear D. Trimming pared 8 bases from V and 6 bases from J, leaving 11 bases between. Germline V gene data show CDR1 as MNHNY and CDR2 as SVGAGI (reference sequence). This CDR3 is 11 amino acids long.

The chain carries TRBV19 and TRBJ1-2, with a tentative D call TRBD1 (6 bases). The V gene lost 4 bases and the J gene lost 0 bases, with 15 bases spanning the gap. Germline lookup yields CDR1 LNHDA and CDR2 SQIVND (reference sequence). This CDR3 is 16 amino acids long. The DNA for the CDR3 is TGTGCCAGTAGTACCGACTTAACAGGGACTAACTATGGCTACACCTTC. Protein product: CASSTDLTGTNYGYTF.

In regard to this clone: Other DNA sequences in this specimen translate into the identical CDR3. Here the CDR3 DNA reads TGTGCCAGCAGCTTATTGGCAGGGTACTACGAGCAGTACTTC. This translates into CASSLLAGYYEQYF. V gene TRBV7-8 combines with J gene TRBJ2-7; a weak D match, TRBD1 (5 bases). Trimming left V 2 bases short and J 3 bases short, with 11 bases between. The CDR3 has 14 residues. Germline V gene sequence: CDR1 SGHVS, CDR2 FQNEAQ.

CDR3: CASSLWDSSTDTQYF. The CDR3 DNA sequence: TGTGCCAGCAGCTTATGGGACTCTAGCACAGATACGCAGTATTTT. The chain carries TRBV7-2 and TRBJ2-3; D possibly corresponds to TRBD2 (6 bases). CDR1 and CDR2 from the germline V gene are SGHTA and FQGNSA. CDR3 length: 15 residues. V was trimmed by 2 bases and J by 0 bases, leaving 9 bases between them.

The genes are TRBV5-1 and TRBJ2-1, with D perhaps TRBD1 (6 bases). CDR3 length: 15 residues. Trimming shortened V by 4 bases and J by 1 base, and 12 bases separated the two germline ends. Germline CDR1 and CDR2: SGHRS and YFSETQ. This CDR3 is CASSPDRFSYNEQFF. The CDR3 bases are TGCGCCAGCAGCCCGGACAGATTTTCCTACAATGAGCAGTTCTTC.

This sequence joins TRBV6-5 and TRBJ2-2, with 8 bases identical to TRBD1. Germline V CDR1 and CDR2: MNHEY, SVGAGI. V lost 0 bases and J lost 2; bases outside the gene matches: 2. The CDR3 covers 16 residues. The CDR3 loop is CASSYSQGANTGELFF. The CDR3 region has the DNA TGTGCCAGCAGTTACTCGCAGGGGGCTAACACCGGGGAGCTGTTTTTT.

This chain links TRBV10-3 with TRBJ1-2; no clear D gene. With 4 bases removed from V and 6 bases from J, the gap between germline ends came to 6 bases. The CDR3 runs to 11 residues. Germline V lookup: CDR1 ENHRY, CDR2 SYGVKD. The CDR3 sequence is CAISAQNGYTF. The CDR3 DNA reads TGTGCCATCAGTGCCCAAAATGGCTACACCTTC.

The chain combines TRBV7-9 with TRBJ1-1; 8 nucleotides match TRBD1. The J segment lost 8 bases and the V segment lost 1 base, leaving 3 bases of the junction unmatched. Germline CDR1 reads SEHNR; CDR2 reads FQNEAQ (reference sequence). There are 13 residues in the CDR3. CDR3 amino acids: CASSLGGQVEAFF. In DNA, the CDR3 is TGTGCCAGCAGCTTAGGGGGACAGGTAGAAGCTTTCTTT.